This TCR beta chain appears in the sequencing data of a study of identical twins. TCRdb reanalysed the 5' RACE reads using MiXCR and keeps one entry per CDR3 protein. The sample records about 700,000 distinct CDR3 sequences, under 9% being singletons. Study-wide results and limits: Excess low generation probability was seen in twin-shared out-of-frame alpha sequences. There was more out-of-frame TCR alpha sharing in monozygotic twins than models estimated. Cross-sectional statistics, not tracking of the same donors, supported the conclusions.

Germline V lookup: CDR1 MNHEY, CDR2 SMNVEV (reference sequence). The germline V and J ends were trimmed by 3 bases and 3 bases, with 12 bases remaining between them. This CDR3 comprises 14 residues. There are a few counts of this clonotype. Its target is unknown. These data also featured in a second study, about yellow fever vaccine responses in identical twins.

This chain connects TRBV27 to TRBJ2-7; D may be TRBD2 (6 bases). The TCR originated in a woman between 18 and 29 years old in good health. The sample taken for sequencing was PBMCs. In DNA form, the CDR3 reads TGTGCCAGCAGTTTTCGGGGAGGATACTACGAGCAGTACTTC. Residues: CASSFRGGYYEQYF.